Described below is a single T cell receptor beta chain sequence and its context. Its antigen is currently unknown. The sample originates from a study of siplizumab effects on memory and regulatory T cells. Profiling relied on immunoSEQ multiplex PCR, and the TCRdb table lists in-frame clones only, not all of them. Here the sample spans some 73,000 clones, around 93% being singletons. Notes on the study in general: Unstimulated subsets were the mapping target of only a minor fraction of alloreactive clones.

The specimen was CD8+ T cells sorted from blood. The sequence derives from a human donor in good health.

The CDR3 DNA sequence: TGCGCCAGCAGCTTGGCCGTAGGCCCACAAAATGAAGCTTTCTTT. Its translation: CASSLAVGPQNEAFF. The chain recombines TRBV5-1 with TRBJ1-1; no clear D gene. Trimming removed 0 bases at V and 7 bases at J, with 16 bases between. Germline V gene sequence: CDR1 SGHRS, CDR2 YFSETQ. The CDR3 consists of 15 residues.